The rows below give T cell receptor beta chains drawn from one sample of a study of CD8 T cells in ankylosing spondylitis. TCRdb used MiXCR to reprocess the 5' RACE reads, holding one entry per CDR3 protein. The sample yields 250,000 or so distinct CDR3 sequences, approximately 12% seen once. Sequenced sample: blood, either unsorted or a sorted T cell fraction (not recorded which). The receptors originated from a male donor with ankylosing spondylitis or in good health (not recorded which). Both conserved end residues are part of each CDR3. Fields, in order: J gene, D gene, V gene, clone size, CDR3 DNA, CDR3 protein. D genes are given only for firm matches. A clone size is listed for some rows: how often the clone was seen (once, few, many), or a class if it is expanded.

J gene: TRBJ2-1
D gene: TRBD1
V gene: TRBV5-1
clone size: many
CDR3 DNA: TGCGCCAGCAGCTTGGGACAGGGTCTAAATGAGCAGTTCTTC
CDR3 protein: CASSLGQGLNEQFF

J gene: TRBJ2-7
D gene: TRBD1
V gene: TRBV20-1
clone size: many
CDR3 DNA: TGCAGTGCTAGAGATCGCGGGACAGGGACCTACGAGCAGTACTTC
CDR3 protein: CSARDRGTGTYEQYF

J gene: TRBJ2-3
D gene: .
V gene: TRBV20-1
clone size: .
CDR3 DNA: TGCAGTGCGCCCCTAGGTTTTTCGGATACGCAGTATTTT
CDR3 protein: CSAPLGFSDTQYF

J gene: TRBJ2-1
D gene: .
V gene: TRBV10-3
clone size: few
CDR3 DNA: TGTGCCATCAGTGTAAGCTATGAGGGCAGGTACAATGAGCAGTTCTTC
CDR3 protein: CAISVSYEGRYNEQFF

J gene: TRBJ2-5
D gene: TRBD1
V gene: TRBV28
clone size: .
CDR3 DNA: TGTGCCAGCAGAGGACAGGGACAAGAGACCCAGTACTTC
CDR3 protein: CASRGQGQETQYF

J gene: TRBJ1-2
D gene: .
V gene: TRBV7-9
clone size: few
CDR3 DNA: TGTGCCAGCAGCTTACAACAGGGCTACACCTTC
CDR3 protein: CASSLQQGYTF

J gene: TRBJ2-1
D gene: .
V gene: TRBV20-1
clone size: many
CDR3 DNA: TGCAGTGCGCCACGTGCCGGGGGCTACAATGAGCAGTTCTTC
CDR3 protein: CSAPRAGGYNEQFF

J gene: TRBJ2-1
D gene: .
V gene: TRBV12-3/TRBV12-4
clone size: .
CDR3 DNA: TGTGCCAGCAGACCGCCCGTTCCCGGGGCCACCTACAATGAGCAGTTCTTC
CDR3 protein: CASRPPVPGATYNEQFF

J gene: TRBJ2-5
D gene: .
V gene: TRBV2
clone size: few
CDR3 DNA: TGTGCCAGCAGTGCTAGCAGACAAGAGACCCAGTACTTC
CDR3 protein: CASSASRQETQYF

J gene: TRBJ1-2
D gene: TRBD1
V gene: TRBV20-1
clone size: many
CDR3 DNA: TGCAGTGCTCGACCGGGACAGGGGGTATATGGCTACACCTTC
CDR3 protein: CSARPGQGVYGYTF

J gene: TRBJ1-5
D gene: .
V gene: TRBV29-1
clone size: few
CDR3 DNA: TGCAGCGTTCAAAGTGAGGCCCATCAGCCCCAGCATTTT
CDR3 protein: CSVQSEAHQPQHF

J gene: TRBJ1-5
D gene: TRBD1
V gene: TRBV20-1
clone size: few
CDR3 DNA: TGCAGTGCTAGAGATTTTCTTGCAGGGGGTACCTATAGCAATCAGCCCCAGCATTTT
CDR3 protein: CSARDFLAGGTYSNQPQHF

J gene: TRBJ1-5
D gene: .
V gene: TRBV12-3/TRBV12-4
clone size: many
CDR3 DNA: TGTGCCAGCAGCCCCCGACAAGATCAGCCCCAGCATTTT
CDR3 protein: CASSPRQDQPQHF

J gene: TRBJ2-2
D gene: .
V gene: TRBV28
clone size: few
CDR3 DNA: TGTGCCAGCAACCACCCGACGGGCACCGGGGAGCTGTTTTTT
CDR3 protein: CASNHPTGTGELFF

J gene: TRBJ2-3
D gene: TRBD1
V gene: TRBV12-3/TRBV12-4
clone size: .
CDR3 DNA: TGTGCCAGCAGTTTAGATAGGGGGCGCTTAAGAAGAGATACGCAGTATTTT
CDR3 protein: CASSLDRGRLRRDTQYF

J gene: TRBJ2-2
D gene: TRBD2
V gene: TRBV5-1
clone size: .
CDR3 DNA: TGCGCCAGCAGCTTCGGCGGGAGCGCGAACACCGGGGAGCTGTTTTTT
CDR3 protein: CASSFGGSANTGELFF

J gene: TRBJ1-1
D gene: .
V gene: TRBV12-3/TRBV12-4
clone size: many
CDR3 DNA: TGTGCCAGCAGGGTATCGGACAGAGCTGAAGCTTTCTTT
CDR3 protein: CASRVSDRAEAFF

J gene: TRBJ2-7
D gene: .
V gene: TRBV28
clone size: few
CDR3 DNA: TGTGCCAGCCGCCCGAGTTTAACCTACGAGCAGTACTTC
CDR3 protein: CASRPSLTYEQYF

J gene: TRBJ2-4
D gene: TRBD1
V gene: TRBV6-1
clone size: .
CDR3 DNA: TGTGCCAGCAGACCCGGGACAGGGGTTATGGGGGCCAAAAACATTCAGTACTTC
CDR3 protein: CASRPGTGVMGAKNIQYF

J gene: TRBJ2-3
D gene: TRBD2
V gene: TRBV12-3/TRBV12-4
clone size: many
CDR3 DNA: TGTGCCACGCAGACTAGCGGGGTGGCAGATACGCAGTATTTT
CDR3 protein: CATQTSGVADTQYF

J gene: TRBJ2-3
D gene: .
V gene: TRBV5-1
clone size: .
CDR3 DNA: TGCGCCAGTCATGGGAGGGATACGCAGTATTTT
CDR3 protein: CASHGRDTQYF

J gene: TRBJ2-7
D gene: TRBD2
V gene: TRBV12-3/TRBV12-4
clone size: many
CDR3 DNA: TGTGCCAGCAGTTTCGGGGCGGGAGTCGCCGAGCAGTACTTC
CDR3 protein: CASSFGAGVAEQYF

J gene: TRBJ2-1
D gene: .
V gene: TRBV28
clone size: .
CDR3 DNA: TGTGCCAGCAGGACGACATCCGAGCAGTTCTTC
CDR3 protein: CASRTTSEQFF

J gene: TRBJ1-1
D gene: .
V gene: TRBV6-1
clone size: few
CDR3 DNA: TGTGCCAGCCCTCGAGGGAAACAGGATAACATGAACACTGAAGCTTTCTTT
CDR3 protein: CASPRGKQDNMNTEAFF

J gene: TRBJ1-3
D gene: .
V gene: TRBV7-2
clone size: many
CDR3 DNA: TGTGCCAGCAGCTTTACAAGGGGAAACACCATATATTTT
CDR3 protein: CASSFTRGNTIYF

J gene: TRBJ1-4
D gene: .
V gene: TRBV29-1
clone size: few
CDR3 DNA: TGCAGCGTTGGATCAGGGGAGGAAAAACTGTTTTTT
CDR3 protein: CSVGSGEEKLFF

J gene: TRBJ2-2
D gene: .
V gene: TRBV6-1
clone size: few
CDR3 DNA: TGTGCCAGCAGTCAGACAGAATCGAACACCGGGGAGCTGTTTTTT
CDR3 protein: CASSQTESNTGELFF

J gene: TRBJ2-1
D gene: .
V gene: TRBV2
clone size: few
CDR3 DNA: TGTGCCAGCAGTGAAGCTTTTTTCGGGCGCGACTCCTACAATGAGCAGTTCTTC
CDR3 protein: CASSEAFFGRDSYNEQFF

J gene: TRBJ1-1
D gene: .
V gene: TRBV20-1
clone size: .
CDR3 DNA: TGCAGTGCCGATTCGGGACGGCGGAACACTGAAGCTTTCTTT
CDR3 protein: CSADSGRRNTEAFF

J gene: TRBJ1-5
D gene: .
V gene: TRBV10-3
clone size: many
CDR3 DNA: TGTGCCATCAGTGAGGGACAGACTAATCAGCCCCAGCATTTT
CDR3 protein: CAISEGQTNQPQHF

J gene: TRBJ1-1
D gene: TRBD1
V gene: TRBV29-1
clone size: many
CDR3 DNA: TGCAGCGCTCGGGTTGGGGACAGGAACACTGAAGCTTTCTTT
CDR3 protein: CSARVGDRNTEAFF

J gene: TRBJ1-1
D gene: TRBD1
V gene: TRBV9
clone size: many
CDR3 DNA: TGTGCCAGCAGCGTTACCGGGACAGGGAACACTGAAGCTTTCTTT
CDR3 protein: CASSVTGTGNTEAFF

J gene: TRBJ2-1
D gene: .
V gene: TRBV29-1
clone size: many
CDR3 DNA: TGCAGCGGGACGAGGGCCAGCTACAATGAGCAGTTCTTC
CDR3 protein: CSGTRASYNEQFF

J gene: TRBJ2-1
D gene: .
V gene: TRBV24-1
clone size: many
CDR3 DNA: TGTGCCACCAGTGATCCCCGACGTGGATGGTCGGATGAGCAGTTCTTC
CDR3 protein: CATSDPRRGWSDEQFF

J gene: TRBJ1-6
D gene: .
V gene: TRBV20-1
clone size: many
CDR3 DNA: TGCAGTGCTAGAGCCCGCGGACAGTTAAGAACACCCCTCCACTTT
CDR3 protein: CSARARGQLRTPLHF

J gene: TRBJ1-6
D gene: .
V gene: TRBV29-1
clone size: many
CDR3 DNA: TGCAGCGTTAGAGACGTCGCCAATTCACCCCTCCACTTT
CDR3 protein: CSVRDVANSPLHF

J gene: TRBJ2-3
D gene: TRBD1
V gene: TRBV20-1
clone size: many
CDR3 DNA: TGCAGTGCTCGGACAGGGGCAGATACGCAGTATTTT
CDR3 protein: CSARTGADTQYF

J gene: TRBJ2-7
D gene: TRBD1
V gene: TRBV20-1
clone size: many
CDR3 DNA: TGCAGTGCTAGGACAGGGGTCAGCGAGCAGTACTTC
CDR3 protein: CSARTGVSEQYF

J gene: TRBJ2-3
D gene: .
V gene: TRBV20-1
clone size: many
CDR3 DNA: TGCAGTGCGCCTCCTAGCGAAAGCACAGATACGCAGTATTTT
CDR3 protein: CSAPPSESTDTQYF

J gene: TRBJ2-3
D gene: .
V gene: TRBV20-1
clone size: many
CDR3 DNA: TGCAGTGCCCCTGTTGCGAGGGAATACACAGATACGCAGTATTTT
CDR3 protein: CSAPVAREYTDTQYF